The present entry profiles one T cell receptor (beta chain) with its context. The target of this receptor is not known. Base qualities are not provided; no much larger clone lies one nucleotide away. Trimming accounts for 4 bases at V and 4 bases at J, while the number of junction bases matched to no gene is 18. CDR1 and CDR2, looked up from the germline V gene, are LGHNA and YNFKEQ. CDR3 length: 19 amino acids, cysteine to phenylalanine. The DNA shown is the 57-base CDR3, in frame from base 1. The trial excluded patients who had a history of autoimmune disease or who were on systemic immunosuppression. In every dose cohort, peripheral blood was drawn for TCR sequencing at baseline, cycle 4 day 1, and cycle 7 day 1. Samples came from an open-label, multicenter, first-in-human phase I dose-escalation trial of ivuxolimab. Adults with locally advanced or metastatic melanoma, renal cell, hepatocellular, or head and neck squamous cell carcinoma were enrolled in the trial. Before TCR sequencing, CD4+ T cells and CD8+ T cells from peripheral blood were sorted into separate populations.

Genomic DNA was extracted from sorted cells for sequencing of the TCRbeta CDR3 region. The immunoSEQ Assay was used for sequencing of TCRbeta CDR3 regions. TCRdb carries this immuneACCESS record with in-frame sequences only. Its versions omit some clonotypes, under half of them owing to an unresolved V gene in the studies checked, with the rest unexplained. This sample comprises about 45,000 clones, about 90% of them detected only once. The ten top clones hold 16% of the sample. This entry comes from a study of OX40 agonist ivuxolimab in advanced cancers. With respect to the entire study: Ivuxolimab, which targeted the costimulatory receptor OX40 (CD134), was an agonistic, fully human IgG2 monoclonal antibody. Intravenous ivuxolimab was administered to patients every 2 weeks at six dose levels: 0.01, 0.1, 0.3, 1.5, 3 and 10 mg/kg. Of the roughly 52 dose-escalation patients, hepatocellular carcinoma was present in approximately 20, melanoma in around 15, renal cell carcinoma in 9 and head and neck cancer in 9. In the dose-escalation cohort, more than 75% of patients were male, and the mean age was approximately 60 years, with a range of roughly 20 to 85. Patients were allowed to have had prior anti-PD-1, anti-PD-L1 or anti-CTLA-4 therapy, and 30% to 50% of the dose-escalation patients had previously received checkpoint inhibitors. Partial responses occurred in three dose-escalation patients: two with cutaneous melanoma and one with hepatocellular carcinoma. The point of sequencing TCRbeta in the periphery was to test whether ivuxolimab changed TCR sequence diversity and drove clonal T-cell expansion. The paper covers the monotherapy dose-escalation part of the phase I ivuxolimab trial, which included N ≈ 57 patients.

Broader findings and caveats from the paper: Antigen specificity was not determined for the clonally expanded peripheral T cells. After ivuxolimab, expanded clones were on average more numerous among CD8+ T cells than among CD4+ T cells. At doses from 0.1 to 3.0 mg/kg, clonal expansion was seen in both CD4+ and CD8+ blood T cells between baseline and week 6. In the 0.1-3.0 mg/kg groups, partial responders were among the patients with the lowest normalized peripheral clonal expansion, particularly in CD8+ T cells. Low levels of normalized T-cell clonal expansion were also seen in some patients who did not respond.

Sequencing was performed on CD4+ or CD8+ T cells sorted from blood, taken in a trial of the OX40 agonist ivuxolimab. The sequence was collected from an adult with an advanced solid tumor such as melanoma, head and neck, liver or kidney cancer. The rearrangement combines TRBV4-2 with TRBJ2-5, and TRBD2 aligns with 10 junction nucleotides. The nucleotide sequence is TGTGCCAGCAGCCCAAATCCGGGACTAGCGTTGGGCCACGGAGAGACCCAGTACTTC. Its coded protein is CASSPNPGLALGHGETQYF.